This T cell receptor beta chain was sequenced for a study of T cell changes during pregnancy in multiple sclerosis. Measured with immunoSEQ multiplex PCR; TCRdb has only the in-frame clones, and not every one. The sample has 80,000 to 130,000 clones; 90% to 95% are singletons. V lost 5 bases and J lost 7; bases outside the gene matches: 16. The CDR3 runs to 16 residues. CDR1 is SEHNR and CDR2 is FQNEAQ in the germline V gene (reference sequence). This TCR was sampled from a female donor with multiple sclerosis, enrolled in a pregnancy study. Sequences were derived from peripheral blood, sampled before pregnancy. The genes are TRBV7-9 and TRBJ2-7; 8 bases line up with TRBD2. The CDR3 is CASSPAERGLGVEQYF. CDR3 sequence (DNA): TGTGCCAGCAGCCCGGCAGAGCGGGGGCTGGGGGTTGAGCAGTACTTC.